Listed here are 25 T cell receptor beta chains from one sample, sequenced in a study of blood T cell repertoires in COVID-19. Data came from immunoSEQ multiplex PCR; TCRdb stores just in-frame clones and leaves some out. Found here are some 530,000 clones, 75% to 90% of them singletons; the top ten hold 3% to 3.5%. Sequenced sample: peripheral blood. These receptors came from a human donor in a cohort sampled during active COVID-19.

The chain combines TRBV7-2 with TRBJ2-7, with TRBD2 matching 10 bases. Germline-derived CDR1 and CDR2 are SGHTA and FQGNSA. The CDR3 has 17 amino acids. Trimming at V came to 5 bases and at J to 2 bases, leaving 12 bases not matched to a gene. CDR3 nucleotides: TGTGCCAGCAGCCCAAAAAGCGGGAGGGCTTCGGCCTACGAGCAGTACTTC. Translating it yields CASSPKSGRASAYEQYF.

This CDR3 is CASSVTAYTEAFF. CDR3 DNA sequence: TGTGCCAGCAGCGTCACAGCCTACACTGAAGCTTTCTTT. The chain combines TRBV9 with TRBJ1-1; D is uncertain. The CDR3 runs 13 residues. The V end lost 2 bases, the J end lost 3 bases, and 8 bases lay between the germline ends. The V gene's germline CDR1 is SGDLS and CDR2 YYNGEE.

V and J are TRBV30 and TRBJ1-5; perhaps TRBD1 as D (6 bases). CDR3 length: 16 amino acids. V lost 4 bases, J lost 4 bases, and 20 bases lay in between. CDR1 is GTSNPN and CDR2 is SVGIG in the germline V gene (reference sequence). CDR3 in DNA: TGTGCCTGGAATTCGAGAACAGGGACGGGGAATCAGCCCCAGCATTTT. This sequence encodes CAWNSRTGTGNQPQHF.

Note on this clone: Other nucleotide sequences in the sample specify the same CDR3. The chain is built from TRBV7-2 and TRBJ2-7; the D is unclear. The germline V gene encodes CDR1 SGHTA and CDR2 FQGNSA. The V end was cut by 0 bases, the J end by 0 bases, with 6 bases between. CDR3 length: 14 residues. DNA for the CDR3: TGTGCCAGCAGCTTAGCACCTAGCTCCTACGAGCAGTACTTC. Its protein is CASSLAPSSYEQYF.

The rearrangement uses TRBV2 and TRBJ2-2; 12 bases fit TRBD2. There are 17 residues in the CDR3. After removal of 5 bases from V and 4 bases from J, the junction contained 8 bases not matched to a gene. Germline V CDR1 and CDR2: SNHLY, FYNNEI. CDR3 in amino acids: CASSYRLAGEGTGELFF. The DNA of the CDR3 is TGTGCCAGCAGTTATAGACTAGCGGGAGAGGGCACCGGGGAGCTGTTTTTT.

V usage is TRBV4-3 and J usage is TRBJ1-2; D is undetermined. V gave up 0 bases and J gave up 8 bases, with 16 bases separating them. The germline CDR1 and CDR2 sequences are LGHNA and YSLEER. The CDR3 runs 15 residues. CDR3 amino acids: CASSQDAGWRGGYTF. CDR3 sequence (DNA): TGCGCCAGCAGCCAAGATGCGGGATGGAGAGGAGGCTACACCTTC.

The chain carries TRBV11-3 and TRBJ2-6; TRBD1 aligns across 7 bases. Germline loops: CDR1 SGHNT, CDR2 YENEEA. The V gene end was trimmed by 5 bases and the J gene end by 0 bases; junction bases not matched to a gene: 7. The CDR3 runs to 17 residues. The CDR3 DNA is TGTGCCAGCAGCCCGCGGACAGGCATCTCTGGGGCCAACGTCCTGACTTTC. Residues: CASSPRTGISGANVLTF.

The J gene is TRBJ1-5, the V gene TRBV9; TRBD1 is a possible D gene (6 bases). Germline V CDR1 and CDR2: SGDLS, YYNGEE. This CDR3 has 17 amino acids. V gave up 3 bases and J gave up 5 bases, with 21 bases separating them. The CDR3: CASSAGSGGATDQPQHF. The CDR3 nucleotides read TGTGCCAGCAGCGCCGGTTCTGGGGGGGCGACGGATCAGCCCCAGCATTTT.

The chain links TRBV5-8 to TRBJ1-1; 9 bases line up with TRBD1. The CDR3 is 13 amino acids. The germline V gene has CDR1 SGHTS and CDR2 YDEGEE. The junction had 2 bases not matched to a gene; V was cut back by 0 bases and J by 8 bases. CDR3 sequence: CASSLGGTGEAFF. The CDR3 DNA reads TGTGCCAGCAGCTTGGGGGGGACAGGGGAAGCTTTCTTT.

V is TRBV7-2 and J is TRBJ2-3; TRBD2 matches at 13 bases. The germline V gene encodes CDR1 SGHTA and CDR2 FQGNSA. The CDR3 totals 17 residues. V lost 4 bases and J lost 6; bases outside the gene matches: 10. The CDR3 sequence: CASSSRLAGGLGDTQYF. The CDR3 nucleotides read TGTGCCAGCAGCTCCCGACTAGCGGGAGGCCTCGGGGATACGCAGTATTTT.

This chain connects TRBV3-1 (or the pseudogene TRBV3-2) to TRBJ2-7; D not resolved. CDR3 length: 13 residues. V shed 4 bases and J shed 3 bases, with 10 bases lying between them. Germline V gives CDR1 LGHDT, CDR2 YNNKEL (reference sequence). CDR3 DNA: TGTGCCAGCAGCCCAGTGATCAACTACGAGCAGTACTTC. It translates to CASSPVINYEQYF.

This clone was seen once. This sequence joins TRBV5-1 and TRBJ1-1; 7 bases map to TRBD1. The V segment lost 4 bases and the J segment 1 base; nucleotides outside the gene matches: 4. The CDR3 totals 14 residues. Germline V gene lookup returns CDR1 SGHRS and CDR2 YFSETQ. This CDR3 is CASSTGQPNTEAFF. The CDR3 coding sequence is TGCGCCAGCAGCACGGGACAGCCGAACACTGAAGCTTTCTTT.

The chain joins TRBV29-1 to TRBJ2-5, with a possible D match to TRBD2 (6 bases). Germline V gene lookup returns CDR1 SQVTM and CDR2 ANQGSEA. The CDR3 consists of 14 residues. V gave up 8 bases and J gave up 1 base, with 17 bases separating them. The CDR3 nucleotides read TGCAGCACGACGGGGGAGAGCCTCCAAGAGACCCAGTACTTC. It is translated as CSTTGESLQETQYF.

J is TRBJ1-1 and V is TRBV30; the match to TRBD1 covers 8 bases. With V trimmed by 2 bases and J by 12 bases, 11 bases remained unmatched. Germline V gene data show CDR1 as GTSNPN and CDR2 as SVGIG (reference sequence). The CDR3 extends over 13 amino acids. CDR3 loop: CAWSTSGGRGTFF. In nucleotides, the CDR3 is TGTGCCTGGAGTACATCAGGGGGCCGCGGAACTTTCTTT.

This chain links TRBV5-8 with TRBJ1-1, with a weak D call TRBD1 (6 bases). Looked up from germline, CDR1 is SGHTS and CDR2 is YDEGEE. Trimming took 6 bases from V and 0 from J, leaving 24 bases between them. CDR3 length: 18 amino acids. The CDR3: CASKEITGSESMNTEAFF. The CDR3 nucleotides read TGTGCCAGCAAAGAGATAACAGGGTCGGAGTCAATGAACACTGAAGCTTTCTTT. The full variable domain, in which reference TRBV5-8 and TRBJ1-1 provide the parts outside the CDR3, is EAGVTQSPTHLIKTRGQQATLRCSPISGHTSVYWYQQALGLGLQFLLWYDEGEERNRGNFPPRFSGRQFPNYSSELNVNALELEDSALYLCASKEITGSESMNTEAFFGQGTRLTVV.

The chain uses TRBV6-4 and TRBJ2-2; tentatively, D is TRBD1 (6 bases). V dropped 6 bases and J dropped 2 bases, with 10 bases sitting between them. This CDR3 spans 14 amino acids. Per the germline V gene, CDR1 is MRHNA and CDR2 is SNTAGT. Written as DNA, the CDR3 is TGTGCCAGCAGGAGACAGGCCAACACCGGGGAGCTGTTTTTT. Amino acids: CASRRQANTGELFF.

This clone showed up just a few times. J is TRBJ1-3 and V is TRBV9, with TRBD1 matching 7 bases. The CDR3 is 17 residues long. V lost 3 bases, J lost 2 bases, and 11 bases stayed unmatched. CDR1 and CDR2 from the germline V gene are SGDLS and YYNGEE. CDR3 coding DNA: TGTGCCAGCAGCGCAGGGACGCCCAGGGGGGCTGGAAACACCATATATTTT. The encoded protein is CASSAGTPRGAGNTIYF.

V usage is TRBV6-5 and J usage is TRBJ1-3; TRBD1 matches 7 bases. The V gene end was trimmed by 6 bases and the J gene end by 4 bases; junction bases not matched to a gene: 6. The germline gives CDR1 MNHEY, CDR2 SVGAGI. CDR3 length: 14 residues. The CDR3 sequence: CASRYGTVGNTIYF. CDR3 sequence (DNA): TGTGCCAGCAGGTACGGGACAGTCGGAAACACCATATATTTT.

The chain joins TRBV29-1 to TRBJ1-4, with D possibly matching TRBD1 (6 bases). The ends were cut back, 5 bases at V and 10 bases at J, with 11 bases in the middle. The CDR3 is 11 amino acids. CDR1 is SQVTM, CDR2 ANQGSEA, per germline. CDR3 sequence reads: CSVNREGKLFF. The CDR3 DNA reads TGCAGCGTTAACAGGGAAGGAAAACTGTTTTTT.

This sequence joins TRBV9 and TRBJ2-3, with 11 nucleotides matching TRBD2. The CDR3 extends over 17 amino acids. J lost 2 bases, V lost 4 bases, and 9 bases had no gene match. Germline V gene lookup returns CDR1 SGDLS and CDR2 YYNGEE. CDR3 sequence (DNA): TGTGCCAGCAGCCCAGGGGGACTAGCGGCTTTCACAGATACGCAGTATTTT. Amino acids: CASSPGGLAAFTDTQYF.

J is TRBJ2-3 and V is TRBV28, with 11 bases matching TRBD2. Germline CDR1 MDHEN, CDR2 SYDVKM. This CDR3 has 17 residues. After removal of 6 bases from V and 3 bases from J, the junction contained 11 bases not matched to a gene. The CDR3 here is CASSPRSGRAFTDTQYF. The CDR3 region has the DNA TGTGCCAGCAGCCCCCGTAGCGGGAGGGCCTTTACAGATACGCAGTATTTT.

As regards this clone: Other nucleotide sequences from this sample produce the same CDR3. The V call is TRBV10-3, the J call TRBJ2-7; tentatively, D is TRBD1 (6 bases). The CDR3 runs 12 residues. Trimming removed 6 bases at V and 0 bases at J, with 6 bases between. Germline CDR1 and CDR2: ENHRY and SYGVKD. The CDR3 here is CAIRDSSYEQYF. The CDR3, as DNA: TGTGCCATCAGGGACAGCTCCTACGAGCAGTACTTC.

In regard to this clone: Mismatch with germline at one junction end may stem from a read error. This chain links TRBV10-3 with TRBJ1-2, with a tentative D call TRBD1 (6 bases). This CDR3 contains 13 residues. The germline V gene encodes CDR1 ENHRY and CDR2 SYGVKD. Here the CDR3 reads CAISEAPGQVYAF. CDR3 nucleotide sequence: TGTGCCATCAGTGAGGCTCCGGGACAAGTATACGCCTTC.

The J gene is TRBJ2-2, the V gene TRBV7-3; D is undetermined. Per germline, CDR1 SGHTA and CDR2 FQGTGA. This CDR3 spans 14 amino acids. Trimming removed 8 bases from V and 0 bases from J, with 10 bases in between. CDR3: CASGVTSNTGELFF. Here the CDR3 DNA reads TGTGCCAGCGGAGTAACCTCGAACACCGGGGAGCTGTTTTTT.

The chain employs TRBV18 and TRBJ1-1; D may be TRBD1 (5 bases). In germline, CDR1 is KGHSH, CDR2 LQKENI. V was trimmed by 4 bases and J by 5 bases, leaving 14 bases between them. The CDR3 contains 14 residues. The CDR3 DNA reads as TGTGCCAGCTCACTACAGTTGGGGGGGACTGAAGCTTTCTTT. It encodes CASSLQLGGTEAFF.